This T cell receptor beta chain was captured in a study of beta chain features in type 1 diabetes. The overall study: In all, approximately 110 million sorted cells from all samples were analyzed.

Of the isolated RNA, all was reverse transcribed, and so the sequenced material was expressed TCRB transcripts. Some clones are missing from TCRdb's copy, which holds only in-frame ones; the method was immunoSEQ multiplex PCR. The sample comprises around 340,000 clones, 9.3% of which are singletons, and around 1% rests with the top ten. General study results and limits: The study left unresolved whether HLA type influences TCRB rearrangement. Researchers report that Type 1 diabetes patients had moderately but significantly shorter TCRB CDR3s across all four CD4+ subsets. Among patients, naive, central memory and Treg TCRB repertoires appeared more similar than among healthy donors.

With regard to this clone: Its antigen is still unknown.

Cell sorting via CD45RO/CCR7/CD25/CD127/CD95/CD27 was performed to obtain CD4+ naive, central memory, regulatory and stem cell-like memory cells. Trimming left V 4 bases short and J 8 bases short, with 12 bases between. In germline, CDR1 is SGHTA, CDR2 FQGNSA. The CDR3 spans 14 residues. The chain uses TRBV7-2 and TRBJ1-6; D is uncertain. This receptor was obtained from a man between 25 and 39 years old with type 1 diabetes. Sequenced sample: central memory CD4+ T cells from blood. As DNA, the CDR3 is TGTGCCAGCAGCTGGGCCAGGAGGGATTCACCCCTCCACTTT. Protein sequence: CASSWARRDSPLHF.